The source of this T cell receptor beta chain is a study of control samples from healthy donors and cancer patients. Data came from immunoSEQ multiplex PCR; TCRdb stores just in-frame clones and leaves some out. The sample lists some 95,000 clones; around three quarters were seen once. The J segment lost 5 bases and the V segment lost 1 base, leaving 1 base of the junction unmatched. The germline gives CDR1 SGHTA, CDR2 FQGNSA. The CDR3 loop spans 14 amino acids. This clone was seen only a few times. This sequence originates from a woman aged 25 to 39 in good health. V and J are TRBV7-2 and TRBJ2-1, with 8 bases matching TRBD1. Sequenced: blood. The CDR3 sequence is CASSLETGDNEQFF. DNA of the CDR3: TGTGCCAGCAGCTTAGAGACAGGGGACAATGAGCAGTTCTTC.